This T cell receptor beta chain was sequenced during a study of regulatory T cells in long-lasting Graves disease. CDR3-region Arm-PCR and iRepertoire HTBI primers produced the TCR beta libraries. TCRdb re-derived calls from the multiplex PCR reads in MiXCR, one entry per CDR3 protein. The sample yields 200,000 to 250,000 distinct CDR3 sequences, approximately 19% seen once. Regarding time point: newly diagnosed GD, antithyroid drugs for less than 3 months. Construction of the TCR library relied on RNA isolated from PBMCs. Remarks on this clonotype: Its antigen remains unidentified.

Per germline, CDR1 LNHDA and CDR2 SQIVND (reference sequence). V was shortened by 3 bases and J by 7 bases, with 16 bases between the two germline ends. The CDR3 spans 14 residues. Study results and caveats: Limited sample numbers may have lowered accuracy.

These records were also assigned to another study, of T cells in Graves' hyperthyroidism and ophthalmopathy. That paper adds: A set of HTBI primers served as the primers for a first-round RT-PCR of the TCR CDR3.

The sequence derives from a woman aged 25 to 45 with Graves disease. The sample was peripheral blood mononuclear cells (PBMCs), taken at new diagnosis, from a patient treated with antithyroid drugs. V usage is TRBV19 and J usage is TRBJ2-7, with TRBD2 as a possible D gene (5 bases). The chain's CDR3 is CASSMALASGEQYF. CDR3 nucleotide sequence: TGTGCCAGTAGTATGGCCCTAGCCTCTGGAGAGCAGTACTTC.